This entry lists 16 T cell receptor beta chains sequenced from one sample in a study of persistence of HIV-infected CD4 T cells. Cells were stimulated nonspecifically with anti-CD3/anti-CD28 magnetic beads. Sorting of responding CD4+ T cells relied on upregulated CD40 ligand together with CD69. The immunoSEQ assay was version 4, run in survey mode. Method: immunoSEQ multiplex PCR; TCRdb's copy keeps in-frame clones and lacks some. The data contain some 40,000 clones, more than 85% of them singletons. Their antigen targets remain unknown. The sample here was CD4+ T cells sorted from PBMCs after roughly 20-hour stimulation, taken from a patient who received antiretroviral therapy. The receptors shown here come from an adult man with HIV who was CMV-seropositive.

The V call is TRBV5-6, the J call TRBJ2-7, with 7 bases fitting TRBD1. The length of the CDR3 is 16 residues. V gave up 4 bases and J gave up 0 bases; unmatched junction bases: 10. Germline CDR1 and CDR2: SGHDT and YYEEEE. CDR3 bases: TGTGCCAGCAGCACCCAGACAGGGTACAGCTCCTACGAGCAGTACTTC. Protein sequence: CASSTQTGYSSYEQYF.

The rearrangement links TRBV18 to TRBJ2-7; 11 positions agree with TRBD2. V dropped 1 base and J dropped 6; count of bases not matched to a gene: 2. Germline lookup yields CDR1 KGHSH and CDR2 LQKENI. The CDR3 is 14 residues long. Here the CDR3 DNA reads TGTGCCAGCTCACCACTAGCGGGGGGGCCCGAGCAGTACTTC. Protein sequence: CASSPLAGGPEQYF.

This chain connects TRBV19 to TRBJ2-3, with TRBD2 identical over 8 bases. Germline CDR1 LNHDA, CDR2 SQIVND (reference sequence). V lost 9 bases to trimming and J lost 1 base; unmatched junction nucleotides: 6. There are 14 residues in the CDR3. The CDR3 sequence is CASGLASGTDTQYF. The CDR3 nucleotides read TGTGCCAGCGGACTAGCTTCGGGCACAGATACGCAGTATTTT.

The sample holds a few counts of this clone. The CDR3 region has the DNA TGTGCCAGCAGCCTGAAGGAAGGACAGCTCATAACACCCCTCCACTTT. Translation: CASSLKEGQLITPLHF. V is TRBV12-1 and J is TRBJ1-6; the table's D call, TRBD1, has no DNA check behind it. TRBV12-1 is recorded as a pseudogene. This CDR3 is built from 16 residues.

This rearrangement joins TRBV28 to TRBJ1-4, with a weak D call TRBD1 (5 bases). V was pared by 8 bases and J by 5 bases, with 21 bases between. This CDR3 is 16 amino acids long. CDR1 is MDHEN, CDR2 SYDVKM, per germline. The CDR3 spells CASGAPSGTGNEKLFF. As DNA, the CDR3 is TGTGCCAGCGGAGCCCCCTCGGGGACGGGAAATGAAAAACTGTTTTTT.

The chain is built from TRBV7-3 and TRBJ2-3; 9 bases are shared with TRBD1. V lost 2 bases and J lost 5; bases outside the gene matches: 11. Germline V lookup: CDR1 SGHTA, CDR2 FQGTGA. CDR3 size: 17 residues. The DNA for the CDR3 is TGTGCCAGCAGCTTAGTACCGGGACAGGGTATTAGAGATACGCAGTATTTT. Residues: CASSLVPGQGIRDTQYF.

Turning to this clone: Other DNA sequences in this specimen translate into the identical CDR3. The chain recombines TRBV4-1 with TRBJ1-5; D gene ambiguous. There are 17 residues in the CDR3. From germline, CDR1 is MGHRA and CDR2 YSYEKL. Trimming stripped 0 bases from V and 0 bases from J, with 12 bases between. The CDR3 loop reads CASSQEDEDYSNQPQHF. The CDR3 DNA is TGCGCCAGCAGCCAAGAGGACGAGGACTATAGCAATCAGCCCCAGCATTTT.

The rearrangement links TRBV5-5 to TRBJ2-7, with D perhaps TRBD2 (5 bases). Germline V gene data show CDR1 as SGHKS and CDR2 as YYEKEE (reference sequence). The V and J ends lost 1 base and 9 bases respectively, with 14 bases between them. The CDR3 contains 13 residues. CDR3 in DNA: TGTGCCAGCAGCTTGTGGGAGCCAGAGGTGCAGTACTTC. It encodes CASSLWEPEVQYF.

The chain is built from TRBV6-5 and TRBJ2-7, with 10 bases fitting TRBD1. Trimming cost V 7 bases and J 0 bases; bases outside gene matches: 3. Germline-derived CDR1 and CDR2 are MNHEY and SVGAGI. The CDR3 spans 14 residues. The chain's CDR3 is CASTRDRGSYEQYF. As DNA, the CDR3 is TGTGCCAGCACCCGGGACAGGGGCTCCTACGAGCAGTACTTC.

This chain connects TRBV6-4 to TRBJ2-7; D unclear. The CDR3 runs to 13 residues. Germline values: CDR1 MRHNA, CDR2 SNTAGT. The ends were cut back, 8 bases at V and 2 bases at J, with 13 bases in the middle. The CDR3 loop reads CASVLGSAYEQYF. The CDR3 DNA follows: TGTGCCAGCGTACTCGGGTCCGCCTACGAGCAGTACTTC.

The rearrangement uses TRBV24-1 and TRBJ2-1; no firm D call. Trimming stripped 3 bases from V and 2 bases from J, with 7 bases between. The CDR3 covers 14 residues. Germline loops: CDR1 KGHDR, CDR2 SFDVKD. The DNA for the CDR3 is TGTGCCACCAGTGATCCCGGGCCCTACAATGAGCAGTTCTTC. Its protein product is CATSDPGPYNEQFF.

The chain recombines TRBV5-5 with TRBJ1-4; D uncertain. The CDR3 runs to 15 residues. V was trimmed by 3 bases and J by 7 bases, leaving 16 bases between them. Germline-derived CDR1 and CDR2 are SGHKS and YYEKEE (reference sequence). Written as DNA, the CDR3 is TGTGCCAGCAGCTCGACCACTGCGGGCTCTGAAAAACTGTTTTTT. Translated, it gives CASSSTTAGSEKLFF.

This clone was counted between two and nine times. The chain combines TRBV7-3 with TRBJ1-1; TRBD1 aligns across 7 bases. Germline V gene lookup returns CDR1 SGHTA and CDR2 FQGTGA. Trimming cost V 5 bases and J 1 base; bases outside gene matches: 7. This CDR3 is built from 15 residues. The CDR3 region has the DNA TGTGCCAGCAGCCGTCAGGGGGGTGAGAACACTGAAGCTTTCTTT. Protein product: CASSRQGGENTEAFF.

J is TRBJ2-1 and V is TRBV27; TRBD2 agrees at 10 bases. The CDR3 loop spans 15 amino acids. J lost 4 bases, V lost 3 bases, and 3 bases had no gene match. CDR1 and CDR2 (germline): MNHEY, SMNVEV (reference sequence). CDR3 DNA: TGTGCCAGCAGTTTGGGACTAGCGAAATACAATGAGCAGTTCTTC. It is translated as CASSLGLAKYNEQFF.

The V gene is TRBV30, the J gene TRBJ1-2; no definite D call. Trimming shortened V by 0 bases and J by 3 bases, and 8 bases separated the two germline ends. Germline V CDR1 and CDR2: GTSNPN, SVGIG (reference sequence). The CDR3 totals 13 residues. This CDR3 is CAWSVGPHYGYTF. CDR3 DNA: TGTGCCTGGAGTGTAGGACCGCACTATGGCTACACCTTC.

The chain couples TRBV10-3 to TRBJ2-2; D ambiguous. Germline-derived CDR1 and CDR2 are ENHRY and SYGVKD. Trimming pared 2 bases from V and 2 bases from J, leaving 12 bases between. The CDR3 runs 16 residues. The CDR3 loop is CAISEVGFLNTGELFF. The DNA of the CDR3 is TGTGCCATCAGTGAGGTGGGGTTCCTTAACACCGGGGAGCTGTTTTTT.